This entry is about one T cell receptor beta chain. The data originate from a study of blood T cell repertoires in COVID-19. Study in general: T cells, B-cell-depleted T cells, or PBMCs supplied cDNA or gDNA.

Assay used: immunoSEQ multiplex PCR; TCRdb lists only in-frame clones, some missing. Of approximately 380,000 clones listed, 80% to 95% are singletons. Clinical history reported by participants formed the basis on which cohorts were assigned. Within the 2 weeks before study entry, each person in the exposed group met a COVID-19 case. V lost 3 bases and J lost 6, with 15 bases in between. The germline gives CDR1 SGHKS, CDR2 YYEKEE (reference sequence). CDR3 size: 14 residues. The TCR comes from a middle-aged woman who had been exposed to COVID-19. V gene TRBV5-5 combines with J gene TRBJ1-2; no firm D call. Source material: PBMCs or T cells enriched from blood (not recorded which). DNA for the CDR3: TGTGCCAGCAGCTCAAGTCTGGGGAGGGATGGCTACACCTTC. Its protein product is CASSSSLGRDGYTF.